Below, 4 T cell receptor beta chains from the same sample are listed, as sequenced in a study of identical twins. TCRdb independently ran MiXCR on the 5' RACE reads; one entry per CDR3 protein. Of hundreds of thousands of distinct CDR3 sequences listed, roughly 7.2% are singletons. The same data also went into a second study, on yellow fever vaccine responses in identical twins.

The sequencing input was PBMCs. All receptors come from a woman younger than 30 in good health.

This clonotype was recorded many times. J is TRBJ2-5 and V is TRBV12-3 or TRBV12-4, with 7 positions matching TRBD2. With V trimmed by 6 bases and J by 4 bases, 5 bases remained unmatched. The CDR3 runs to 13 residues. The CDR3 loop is CASSYGGGETQYF. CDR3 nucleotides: TGTGCCAGCAGCTATGGGGGGGGAGAGACCCAGTACTTC.

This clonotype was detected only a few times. CDR3 loop: CASSVGQGNNSPLHF. For the CDR3, the DNA is TGTGCCAGCAGCGTAGGACAGGGTAATAATTCACCCCTCCACTTT. The V gene is TRBV9, the J gene TRBJ1-6; 7 bases line up with TRBD1. The CDR3 consists of 15 residues. Germline-derived CDR1 and CDR2 are SGDLS and YYNGEE. V lost 0 bases and J lost 5; bases outside the gene matches: 2.

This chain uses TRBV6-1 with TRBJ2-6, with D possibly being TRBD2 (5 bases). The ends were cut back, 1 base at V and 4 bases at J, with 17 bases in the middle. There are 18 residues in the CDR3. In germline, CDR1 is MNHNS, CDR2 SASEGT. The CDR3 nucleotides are TGTGCCAGCAGTGAAGGAGGACTCTGGAAAGCCGGGGCCAACGTCCTGACTTTC. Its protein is CASSEGGLWKAGANVLTF.

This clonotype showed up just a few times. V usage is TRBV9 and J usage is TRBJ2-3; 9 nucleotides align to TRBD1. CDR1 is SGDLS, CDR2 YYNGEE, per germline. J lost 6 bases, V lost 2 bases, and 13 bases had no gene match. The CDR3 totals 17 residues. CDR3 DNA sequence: TGTGCCAGCAGCGTGATGGGAACAGGGGGCCTGGTTGATACGCAGTATTTT. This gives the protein CASSVMGTGGLVDTQYF.